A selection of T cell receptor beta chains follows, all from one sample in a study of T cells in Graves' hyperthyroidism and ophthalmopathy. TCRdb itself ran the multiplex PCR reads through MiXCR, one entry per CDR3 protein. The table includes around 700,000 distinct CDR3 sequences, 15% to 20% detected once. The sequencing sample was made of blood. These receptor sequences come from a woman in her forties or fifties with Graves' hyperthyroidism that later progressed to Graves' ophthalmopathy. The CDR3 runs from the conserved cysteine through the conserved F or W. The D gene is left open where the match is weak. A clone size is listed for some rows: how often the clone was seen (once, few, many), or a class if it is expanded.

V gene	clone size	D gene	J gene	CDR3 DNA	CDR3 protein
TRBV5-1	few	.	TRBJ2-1	TGCGCCAGCAGCTTGAGGGGACGCTCCTACAATGAGCAGTTCTTC	CASSLRGRSYNEQFF
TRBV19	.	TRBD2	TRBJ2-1	TGTGCCACCAGAAAGATCACTAGCGGGGGCCCCGGGGCCTACAATGAGCAGTTCTTC	CATRKITSGGPGAYNEQFF
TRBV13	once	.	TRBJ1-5	TGTGCCAGCAGCTTAGGCCGGACCAGTCAGCCCCAGCATTTT	CASSLGRTSQPQHF
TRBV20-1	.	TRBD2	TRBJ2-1	TGCAGTGCTAGAGTGCGGGGGGGATACAATGAGCAGTTCTTC	CSARVRGGYNEQFF
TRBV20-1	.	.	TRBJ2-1	TGCAGTGCTAGACCGCTGGATGAGCAGTTCTTC	CSARPLDEQFF
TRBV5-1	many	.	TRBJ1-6	TGCGCCAGCAGCTTACAGGGAATGGGTAATTCACCCCTCCACTTT	CASSLQGMGNSPLHF
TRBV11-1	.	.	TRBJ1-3	TGTGCCAGCAGCGGAAGTCTAGGCGGAAACACCATATATTTT	CASSGSLGGNTIYF
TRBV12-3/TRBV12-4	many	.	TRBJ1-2	TGTGCCAGCAGTATCCCAGGCGAAGATGGCTACACCTTC	CASSIPGEDGYTF
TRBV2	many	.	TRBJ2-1	TGTGCCAGCGTCGTCGGTTACAGCTCCTACAATGAGCAGTTCTTC	CASVVGYSSYNEQFF
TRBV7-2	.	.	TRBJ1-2	TGTGCCAGCAGCCTGCGACAGTTTCCCGGCTACACCTTC	CASSLRQFPGYTF
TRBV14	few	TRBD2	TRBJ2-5	TGTGCCAGCAGCCCCGGGGTAGCGGGGAGAGAGACCCAGTACTTC	CASSPGVAGRETQYF
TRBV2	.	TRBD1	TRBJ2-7	TGTGCCAGCTCACCACCAGTCTCCGGGACAGGGATCGGTCAGCCCTCCTACGAGCAGTACTTC	CASSPPVSGTGIGQPSYEQYF
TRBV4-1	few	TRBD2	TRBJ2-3	TGCGCCAGCAGCCAAGATCCCCCTAGCGGGGGGGCGCCAGATACGCAGTATTTT	CASSQDPPSGGAPDTQYF
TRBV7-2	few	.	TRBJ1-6	TGTGCCAGCAGCGGGGGGGGTGCGGCCTATAATTCACCCCTCCACTTT	CASSGGGAAYNSPLHF